Below are 14 T cell receptor beta chains sequenced from a single sample in a study of T cell clonotyping in hematopoietic cell transplantation (dated by TCRdb to the early 2020s). Library preparation employed the immunoSEQ multiplex PCR assay. TCRdb carries this immuneACCESS record with in-frame sequences only. Its versions omit some clonotypes, under half of them owing to an unresolved V gene in the studies checked, with the rest unexplained. The sample table records approximately 16,000 clones; roughly 90% of these occur just once. The ten largest clones add up to around 3% of the sample. What was sequenced was peripheral blood mononuclear cells. Receptors were obtained from a man aged 45-65 years in good health. Some clones in this sample may be carry-over from other donors' samples.

In DNA, the CDR3 is TGTGCCTGGAGTGTTGGGCAGGCGGGCTACGAGCAGTACTTC. Protein sequence: CAWSVGQAGYEQYF. The rearrangement links TRBV30 to TRBJ2-7, with a tentative D call TRBD2 (5 bases). CDR3 size: 14 residues. Between the trimmed V and J ends, which lost 0 bases and 3 bases, there was a span of 12 bases. Germline lookup yields CDR1 GTSNPN and CDR2 SVGIG (reference sequence).

This chain joins TRBV5-4 and TRBJ2-5; D unclear. There are 12 residues in the CDR3. In germline, CDR1 is SGHNT, CDR2 YYREEE (reference sequence). The ends were cut back, 4 bases at V and 1 base at J, with 5 bases in the middle. The CDR3 bases are TGTGCCAGCAGCCTCGGCCAAGAGACCCAGTACTTC. This sequence encodes CASSLGQETQYF. Using reference TRBV5-4 and TRBJ2-5 for the parts outside the CDR3, the full variable domain is ETGVTQSPTHLIKTRGQQVTLRCSSQSGHNTVSWYQQALGQGPQFIFQYYREEENGRGNFPPRFSGLQFPNYSSELNVNALELDDSALYLCASSLGQETQYFGPGTRLLVL.

V and J are TRBV25-1 and TRBJ1-1; D not certain. The length of the CDR3 is 13 residues. V lost 1 base and J 5 bases, leaving 8 bases between the germline ends. The V gene's germline CDR1 is MGHDK and CDR2 SYGVNS. Here the CDR3 reads CASSESPATEAFF. CDR3 DNA sequence: TGTGCCAGCAGTGAATCTCCAGCGACTGAAGCTTTCTTT.

This chain connects TRBV7-2 to TRBJ2-5; D possibly matches TRBD1 or TRBD2 (5 bases each). CDR1 and CDR2 from the germline V gene are SGHTA and FQGNSA. The CDR3 spans 14 residues. V lost 1 base and J 5 bases, leaving 11 bases between the germline ends. Written as DNA, the CDR3 is TGTGCCAGCAGCTTAGGAGGGGCGGGCGAGACCCAGTACTTC. Encoded protein: CASSLGGAGETQYF.

The chain combines TRBV5-4 with TRBJ2-5, with TRBD1 identical over 10 bases. The CDR3 runs 17 residues. J lost 1 base, V lost 1 base, and 7 bases had no gene match. Germline V gene lookup returns CDR1 SGHNT and CDR2 YYREEE (reference sequence). CDR3: CASSLLRTGGLQETQYF. CDR3 DNA: TGTGCCAGCAGCTTGCTTAGGACAGGGGGACTCCAAGAGACCCAGTACTTC.

J is TRBJ1-1 and V is TRBV5-1, with D possibly TRBD1 on 6 matching bases. Germline V gene lookup returns CDR1 SGHRS and CDR2 YFSETQ. Trimming pared 4 bases from V and 0 bases from J, leaving 19 bases between. This CDR3 is built from 17 residues. CDR3 DNA sequence: TGCGCCAGCAGCCTAACGAACGGTGGGGACATGAACACTGAAGCTTTCTTT. Its protein product is CASSLTNGGDMNTEAFF.

V is TRBV2 and J is TRBJ1-3; D not certain. CDR1 SNHLY and CDR2 FYNNEI come from the germline V gene. The CDR3 consists of 14 residues. V was pared by 1 base and J by 8 bases, with 12 bases between. DNA for the CDR3: TGTGCCAGCAGTGAAGGGGGTGTTGGTGACACCATATATTTT. Amino acid sequence: CASSEGGVGDTIYF.

The gene calls are TRBV25-1 and TRBJ1-3; D not resolved. In germline, CDR1 is MGHDK, CDR2 SYGVNS. This CDR3 spans 15 amino acids. V was trimmed by 6 bases and J by 0 bases, leaving 12 bases between them. Here the CDR3 DNA reads TGTGCCAGCAGGCAAACGGGCAGCTCTGGAAACACCATATATTTT. Its protein is CASRQTGSSGNTIYF. Based on the CDR3 plus reference TRBV25-1 and TRBJ1-3, the full variable domain is EADIYQTPRYLVIGTGKKITLECSQTMGHDKMYWYQQDPGMELHLIHYSYGVNSTEKGDLSSESTVSRIRTEHFPLTLESARPSHTSQYLCASRQTGSSGNTIYFGEGSWLTVV.

V is TRBV19 and J is TRBJ1-3; D gene unclear. Germline V gives CDR1 LNHDA, CDR2 SQIVND (reference sequence). Trimming cost V 5 bases and J 5 bases, with 7 bases left between them. The CDR3 has 12 residues. CDR3 sequence reads: CASSGGRNTIYF. The CDR3 region has the DNA TGTGCCAGTAGTGGAGGGAGAAACACCATATATTTT.

Only one count was recorded for this clone. The chain employs TRBV5-1 and TRBJ2-5, with 8 bases lining up with TRBD1. CDR1 and CDR2 from the germline V gene are SGHRS and YFSETQ. After removal of 3 bases from V and 5 bases from J, the junction contained 3 bases not matched to a gene. The CDR3 length is 13 residues. The CDR3 DNA is TGCGCCAGCAGCTCCTGGACAGGGGAGACCCAGTACTTC. Protein sequence: CASSSWTGETQYF.

This chain uses TRBV6-1 with TRBJ1-1, with D unresolved. Germline CDR1 is MNHNS and CDR2 is SASEGT. The CDR3 totals 16 residues. V lost 4 bases, J lost 5 bases, and 20 bases lay in between. This chain's CDR3 is CASSGRSRTKKTEAFF. CDR3 sequence (DNA): TGTGCCAGCAGTGGGCGCAGCCGAACAAAGAAGACTGAAGCTTTCTTT.

This chain links TRBV9 with TRBJ2-2; D is perhaps TRBD2 (6 bases). The germline gives CDR1 SGDLS, CDR2 YYNGEE. This CDR3 has 19 amino acids. V was pared by 4 bases and J by 3 bases, with 25 bases between. DNA for the CDR3: TGTGCCAGCAGCCCGCGAAGAAGCGGGCACGGCGGGGACACCGGGGAGCTGTTTTTT. This sequence encodes CASSPRRSGHGGDTGELFF.

The rearrangement uses TRBV18 and TRBJ1-5, with D possibly being TRBD1 (6 bases). Trimming removed 5 bases from V and 7 bases from J, with 12 bases in between. CDR1 and CDR2 from the germline V gene are KGHSH and LQKENI. The CDR3 loop spans 13 amino acids. The CDR3 loop is CASSGDRYQPQHF. DNA of the CDR3: TGTGCCAGCTCAGGAGACAGGTACCAGCCCCAGCATTTT.

This clone was seen a single time. The chain uses TRBV9 and TRBJ1-1, with D unresolved. V was shortened by 4 bases and J by 4 bases, with 17 bases between the two germline ends. This CDR3 spans 15 amino acids. Germline CDR1 reads SGDLS; CDR2 reads YYNGEE. CDR3 coding DNA: TGTGCCAGCAGCCCTTACCCGGACCCGACCACTGAAGCTTTCTTT. Translated: CASSPYPDPTTEAFF.